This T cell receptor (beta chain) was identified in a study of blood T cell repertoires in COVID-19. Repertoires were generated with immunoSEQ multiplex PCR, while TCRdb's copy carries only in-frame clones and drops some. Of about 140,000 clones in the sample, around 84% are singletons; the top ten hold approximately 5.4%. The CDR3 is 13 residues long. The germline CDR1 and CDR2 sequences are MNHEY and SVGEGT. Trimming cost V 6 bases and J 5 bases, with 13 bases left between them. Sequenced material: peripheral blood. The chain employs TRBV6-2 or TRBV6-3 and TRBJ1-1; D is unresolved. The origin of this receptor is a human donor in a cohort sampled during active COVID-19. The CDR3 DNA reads TGTGCCAGCAGCCCACGGGTTGTGACTGAAGCTTTCTTT. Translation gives CASSPRVVTEAFF.